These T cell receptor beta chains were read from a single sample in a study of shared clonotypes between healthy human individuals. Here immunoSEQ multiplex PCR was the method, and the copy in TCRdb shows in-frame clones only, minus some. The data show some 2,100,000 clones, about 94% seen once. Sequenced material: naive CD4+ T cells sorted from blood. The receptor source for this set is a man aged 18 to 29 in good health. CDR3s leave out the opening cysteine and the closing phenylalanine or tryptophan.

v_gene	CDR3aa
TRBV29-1	SGDPRGDTQY
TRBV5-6	ASSRLAYSTDTQY
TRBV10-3	AIRSTGGDGYT
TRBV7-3	ASSLDRLNIQY
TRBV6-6	ASSGRLTSGNTIY
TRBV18	ASSPLLQGSTGELF
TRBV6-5	ASSRTGLADYEQY
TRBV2	ASSGGQGIWETQY
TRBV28	ASSLSRPGWNTEAF
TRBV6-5	ASSYSRTGGEAF
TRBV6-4	ASSVGEVQETQY
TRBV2	ASSYFPGQSL
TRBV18	ASSPQGQGGGYT
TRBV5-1	ASSLGAETYNEQF
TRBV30	AWSVAPSEQY
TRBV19	ASGQGSPEAF
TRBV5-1	ASMGGSLLHEQY
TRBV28	ASSLPGGRTYEQY
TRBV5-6	ASSPGRLAGRETQY
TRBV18	ASSPPGGIYGYT
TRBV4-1	ASSQQLAGGPMDTQY
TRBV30	AWSATRGEKLF
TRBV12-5	ASGFLKPSDTQY
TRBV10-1	ASSEQGRNTIY
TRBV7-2	ASSVGLVYNEQF
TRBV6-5	ASKGGAEPTYEQY
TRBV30	AWSFRSGDQPQH
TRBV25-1	ASSDWRGPDTQY
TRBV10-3	AINDRGTEKLF